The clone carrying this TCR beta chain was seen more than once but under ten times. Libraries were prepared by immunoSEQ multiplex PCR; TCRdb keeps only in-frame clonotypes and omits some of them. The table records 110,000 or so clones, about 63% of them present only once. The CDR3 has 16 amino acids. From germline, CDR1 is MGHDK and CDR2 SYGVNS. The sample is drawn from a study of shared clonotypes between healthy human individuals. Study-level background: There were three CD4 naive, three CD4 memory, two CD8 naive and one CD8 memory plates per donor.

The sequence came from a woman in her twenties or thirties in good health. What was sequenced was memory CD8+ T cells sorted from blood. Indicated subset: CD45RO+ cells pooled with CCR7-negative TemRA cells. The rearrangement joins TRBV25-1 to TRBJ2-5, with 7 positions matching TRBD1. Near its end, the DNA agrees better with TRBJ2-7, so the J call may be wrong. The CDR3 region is CASSGPTGRDSYEQYF. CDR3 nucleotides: TGTGCCAGCAGTGGCCCGACAGGGAGAGACTCCTACGAGCAGTACTTC.